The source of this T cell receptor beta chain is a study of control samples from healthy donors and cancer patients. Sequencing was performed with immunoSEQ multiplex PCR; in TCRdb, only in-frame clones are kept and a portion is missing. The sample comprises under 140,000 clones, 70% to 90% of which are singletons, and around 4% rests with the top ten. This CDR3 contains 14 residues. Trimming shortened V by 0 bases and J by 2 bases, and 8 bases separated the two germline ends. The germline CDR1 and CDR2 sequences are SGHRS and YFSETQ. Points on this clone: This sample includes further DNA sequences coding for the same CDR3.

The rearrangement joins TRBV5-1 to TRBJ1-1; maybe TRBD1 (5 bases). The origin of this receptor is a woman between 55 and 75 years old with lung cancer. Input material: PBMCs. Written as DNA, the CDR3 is TGCGCCAGCAGCTTGGCGACAGACAACACTGAAGCTTTCTTT. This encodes CASSLATDNTEAFF.